These 21 T cell receptor beta chains were sequenced from one sample in a study of T cell changes during pregnancy in multiple sclerosis. The repertoire was sequenced with immunoSEQ multiplex PCR; TCRdb's copy has only in-frame clones and lacks some. The data show 40,000 to 55,000 clones, roughly 92% seen once. The material was CD4+ T cells from peripheral blood mononuclear cells, obtained in the third trimester of pregnancy. All receptors derive from a female donor with multiple sclerosis, enrolled in a pregnancy study.

The chain's CDR3 is CASSLVSSSYEQYF. The CDR3 nucleotides read TGTGCCAGCAGCTTAGTTTCCTCCTCCTACGAGCAGTACTTC. The chain has TRBV7-2 and TRBJ2-7; D is uncertain. The V end lost 1 base, the J end lost 0 bases, and 7 bases lay between the germline ends. CDR1 and CDR2 (germline): SGHTA, FQGNSA. The length of the CDR3 is 14 residues.

In this sample, this clone turned up once. The chain joins TRBV6-5 to TRBJ2-3; D may be TRBD1 (7 bases). The CDR3 covers 14 residues. The germline CDR1 and CDR2 sequences are MNHEY and SVGAGI. Trimming cost V 6 bases and J 3 bases, with 13 bases left between them. The CDR3 sequence: CASREGAGTDTQYF. The CDR3 DNA reads as TGTGCCAGCAGAGAGGGGGCGGGAACAGATACGCAGTATTTT.

V is TRBV10-3 and J is TRBJ2-7, with D possibly matching TRBD2 (6 bases). The CDR3 contains 14 residues. Looked up from germline, CDR1 is ENHRY and CDR2 is SYGVKD. The V and J ends lost 8 bases and 1 base respectively, with 15 bases between them. In DNA form, the CDR3 reads TGTGCCATCTCCCCGGGGGTTCTGTCCTACGAGCAGTACTTC. Its translation is CAISPGVLSYEQYF.

This clone came up once. The gene calls are TRBV4-2 and TRBJ2-2, with TRBD1 matching 7 bases. After removal of 3 bases from V and 7 bases from J, the junction contained 8 bases not matched to a gene. The CDR3 runs 15 residues. Germline CDR1 is LGHNA and CDR2 is YNFKEQ. This chain's CDR3 is CASSQADRVDGELFF. CDR3 nucleotide sequence: TGTGCCAGCAGCCAGGCTGACAGGGTTGACGGGGAGCTGTTTTTT.

The rearrangement links TRBV7-9 to TRBJ1-6; D is uncertain. Deletions cut 10 bases from V and 9 bases from J, with 22 bases between. CDR3 length: 15 residues. The germline V gene has CDR1 SEHNR and CDR2 FQNEAQ (reference sequence). As DNA, the CDR3 is TGTGCCACCCCCTCAGAGGAGGGCAAATCTTCACCCCTCCACTTT. As protein: CATPSEEGKSSPLHF.

The chain has TRBV6-4 and TRBJ1-6; 8 positions agree with TRBD1. Unmatched junction bases numbered 7, after V lost 2 bases and J lost 10 bases. From germline, CDR1 is MRHNA and CDR2 SNTAGT. The CDR3 is 15 amino acids. The CDR3 loop reads CASSDPGGLWSPLHF. For the CDR3, the DNA is TGTGCCAGCAGTGACCCAGGGGGCCTTTGGTCACCCCTCCACTTT.

The chain joins TRBV2 to TRBJ2-7; no firm D call. This CDR3 is built from 13 residues. In germline, CDR1 is SNHLY, CDR2 FYNNEI. With 8 bases removed from V and 6 bases from J, the gap between germline ends came to 17 bases. The CDR3 is CASGRAAPSEQYF. The CDR3 nucleotides are TGTGCCAGCGGCCGTGCGGCTCCCTCCGAGCAGTACTTC.

This rearrangement joins TRBV7-2 to TRBJ1-1, with 7 nucleotides matching TRBD1. V was clipped by 5 bases and J by 7 bases; unmatched bases: 7. Germline CDR1 and CDR2: SGHTA and FQGNSA. This CDR3 spans 13 amino acids. The CDR3 coding sequence is TGTGCCAGCAGCCTTACCGGGACAGATGAAGCTTTCTTT. This gives the protein CASSLTGTDEAFF.

The chain has TRBV6-6 and TRBJ1-4, with TRBD1 identical over 8 bases. The CDR3 sequence is 14 residues long. Looked up from germline, CDR1 is MNHNY and CDR2 is SVGAGI (reference sequence). V was pared by 5 bases and J by 4 bases, with 3 bases of the junction left unmatched. CDR3 coding DNA: TGTGCCAGCAGTAAGACAGGGGTTAATGAAAAACTGTTTTTT. Its protein is CASSKTGVNEKLFF.

The rearrangement uses TRBV9 and TRBJ2-2, with 9 bases identical to TRBD2. The CDR3 totals 16 residues. Germline-derived CDR1 and CDR2 are SGDLS and YYNGEE. V lost 0 bases to trimming and J lost 5 bases; unmatched junction nucleotides: 5. The CDR3 bases are TGTGCCAGCAGCGTAGGCGGGGGGGCAGGAACCGGGGAGCTGTTTTTT. Amino acids: CASSVGGGAGTGELFF.

Only one count was recorded for this clone. The genes are TRBV29-1 and TRBJ2-2; TRBD2 matches at 10 bases. There are 13 residues in the CDR3. Germline V gives CDR1 SQVTM, CDR2 ANQGSEA. Trimming at V came to 6 bases and at J to 4 bases, leaving 2 bases not matched to a gene. In nucleotides, the CDR3 is TGCAGCGTGAGACTAGCGGGCACCGGGGAGCTGTTTTTT. As protein: CSVRLAGTGELFF.

The rearrangement joins TRBV6-5 to TRBJ1-6; unclear D gene. CDR1 and CDR2 (germline): MNHEY, SVGAGI. CDR3 length: 15 residues. Trimming took off 2 bases at V and 7 bases at J, with 12 bases between the two ends. This CDR3 reads CASSYDAGNNSPLHF. The CDR3 nucleotides are TGTGCCAGCAGTTACGATGCGGGGAACAATTCACCCCTCCACTTT.

This clone has more than one count but fewer than ten. The rearrangement uses TRBV5-1 and TRBJ1-1; D unresolved. CDR3 length: 14 amino acids. Trimming took off 0 bases at V and 0 bases at J, with 6 bases between the two ends. Germline CDR1 SGHRS, CDR2 YFSETQ. CDR3 sequence: CASSLVAVNTEAFF. CDR3 in DNA: TGCGCCAGCAGCTTGGTGGCGGTGAACACTGAAGCTTTCTTT.

Only a few counts were recorded for this clone. CDR3: CASSQPSGGADTQYF. For the CDR3, the DNA is TGTGCCAGCAGCCAACCATCGGGGGGCGCAGATACGCAGTATTTT. This chain uses TRBV4-2 with TRBJ2-3, with D possibly matching TRBD2 (7 bases). V was trimmed by 2 bases and J by 4 bases, leaving 13 bases between them. The CDR3 has 15 residues. Germline assignment: CDR1 LGHNA and CDR2 YNFKEQ.

The chain is built from TRBV30 and TRBJ1-3, with no clear D. The CDR3 spans 12 residues. Trimming took 1 base from V and 3 from J, leaving 4 bases between them. CDR1 is GTSNPN and CDR2 is SVGIG in the germline V gene (reference sequence). The CDR3 loop reads CAWSGGGNTIYF. CDR3 coding DNA: TGTGCCTGGAGTGGCGGTGGAAACACCATATATTTT.

J is TRBJ1-2 and V is TRBV6-5; D perhaps matches TRBD1 (6 bases). CDR1 MNHEY and CDR2 SVGAGI come from the germline V gene. There are 11 residues in the CDR3. Between the trimmed V and J ends, which lost 6 bases and 4 bases, there was a span of 6 bases. CDR3 residues: CASSRGYGYTF. In DNA, the CDR3 is TGTGCCAGCAGCAGGGGCTATGGCTACACCTTC.

The chain joins TRBV6-5 to TRBJ2-7, with 8 bases aligning to TRBD1. The CDR3 loop spans 15 amino acids. The junction had 6 bases not matched to a gene; V was cut back by 2 bases and J by 3 bases. Germline-derived CDR1 and CDR2 are MNHEY and SVGAGI. CDR3 sequence: CASSYPGTGGYEQYF. The CDR3 nucleotides are TGTGCCAGCAGTTACCCCGGGACAGGCGGCTACGAGCAGTACTTC.

The V gene is TRBV27, the J gene TRBJ2-5; 8 nucleotides match TRBD2. Germline-derived CDR1 and CDR2 are MNHEY and SMNVEV (reference sequence). Trimming removed 6 bases from V and 11 bases from J; junction bases left unmatched: 5. The CDR3 loop spans 11 amino acids. The CDR3 loop reads CASSQGLAQYF. CDR3 sequence (DNA): TGTGCCAGCAGCCAAGGACTAGCACAGTACTTC.

The rearrangement uses TRBV18 and TRBJ1-2; tentative D call: TRBD1 (5 bases). The germline V gene encodes CDR1 KGHSH and CDR2 LQKENI. Between the trimmed V and J ends, which lost 5 bases and 4 bases, there was a span of 17 bases. This CDR3 has 15 amino acids. Here the CDR3 DNA reads TGTGCCAGCTCAAGGGCTCAGCCGGGGGGCTATGGCTACACCTTC. It translates to CASSRAQPGGYGYTF.

This rearrangement joins TRBV19 to TRBJ1-5; 8 positions agree with TRBD1. Germline lookup yields CDR1 LNHDA and CDR2 SQIVND (reference sequence). CDR3 length: 14 amino acids. The junction had 4 bases not matched to a gene; V was cut back by 6 bases and J by 3 bases. CDR3 amino acids: CASRDRAINQPQHF. CDR3 DNA: TGTGCCAGTAGGGACAGGGCAATCAATCAGCCCCAGCATTTT. Full variable domain (remainder filled in from reference TRBV19 and TRBJ1-5): DGGITQSPKYLFRKEGQNVTLSCEQNLNHDAMYWYRQDPGQGLRLIYYSQIVNDFQKGDIAEGYSVSREKKESFPLTVTSAQKNPTAFYLCASRDRAINQPQHFGDGTRLSIL.

This rearrangement joins TRBV25-1 to TRBJ2-7, with 11 positions matching TRBD1. The CDR3 is made up of 15 amino acids. The J segment lost 2 bases and the V segment lost 6 bases, leaving 6 bases of the junction unmatched. The V gene's germline CDR1 is MGHDK and CDR2 SYGVNS. The CDR3 DNA follows: TGTGCCAGCAGGAAGCAGGGACAGGGGGCCTACGAGCAGTACTTC. It yields the protein CASRKQGQGAYEQYF.